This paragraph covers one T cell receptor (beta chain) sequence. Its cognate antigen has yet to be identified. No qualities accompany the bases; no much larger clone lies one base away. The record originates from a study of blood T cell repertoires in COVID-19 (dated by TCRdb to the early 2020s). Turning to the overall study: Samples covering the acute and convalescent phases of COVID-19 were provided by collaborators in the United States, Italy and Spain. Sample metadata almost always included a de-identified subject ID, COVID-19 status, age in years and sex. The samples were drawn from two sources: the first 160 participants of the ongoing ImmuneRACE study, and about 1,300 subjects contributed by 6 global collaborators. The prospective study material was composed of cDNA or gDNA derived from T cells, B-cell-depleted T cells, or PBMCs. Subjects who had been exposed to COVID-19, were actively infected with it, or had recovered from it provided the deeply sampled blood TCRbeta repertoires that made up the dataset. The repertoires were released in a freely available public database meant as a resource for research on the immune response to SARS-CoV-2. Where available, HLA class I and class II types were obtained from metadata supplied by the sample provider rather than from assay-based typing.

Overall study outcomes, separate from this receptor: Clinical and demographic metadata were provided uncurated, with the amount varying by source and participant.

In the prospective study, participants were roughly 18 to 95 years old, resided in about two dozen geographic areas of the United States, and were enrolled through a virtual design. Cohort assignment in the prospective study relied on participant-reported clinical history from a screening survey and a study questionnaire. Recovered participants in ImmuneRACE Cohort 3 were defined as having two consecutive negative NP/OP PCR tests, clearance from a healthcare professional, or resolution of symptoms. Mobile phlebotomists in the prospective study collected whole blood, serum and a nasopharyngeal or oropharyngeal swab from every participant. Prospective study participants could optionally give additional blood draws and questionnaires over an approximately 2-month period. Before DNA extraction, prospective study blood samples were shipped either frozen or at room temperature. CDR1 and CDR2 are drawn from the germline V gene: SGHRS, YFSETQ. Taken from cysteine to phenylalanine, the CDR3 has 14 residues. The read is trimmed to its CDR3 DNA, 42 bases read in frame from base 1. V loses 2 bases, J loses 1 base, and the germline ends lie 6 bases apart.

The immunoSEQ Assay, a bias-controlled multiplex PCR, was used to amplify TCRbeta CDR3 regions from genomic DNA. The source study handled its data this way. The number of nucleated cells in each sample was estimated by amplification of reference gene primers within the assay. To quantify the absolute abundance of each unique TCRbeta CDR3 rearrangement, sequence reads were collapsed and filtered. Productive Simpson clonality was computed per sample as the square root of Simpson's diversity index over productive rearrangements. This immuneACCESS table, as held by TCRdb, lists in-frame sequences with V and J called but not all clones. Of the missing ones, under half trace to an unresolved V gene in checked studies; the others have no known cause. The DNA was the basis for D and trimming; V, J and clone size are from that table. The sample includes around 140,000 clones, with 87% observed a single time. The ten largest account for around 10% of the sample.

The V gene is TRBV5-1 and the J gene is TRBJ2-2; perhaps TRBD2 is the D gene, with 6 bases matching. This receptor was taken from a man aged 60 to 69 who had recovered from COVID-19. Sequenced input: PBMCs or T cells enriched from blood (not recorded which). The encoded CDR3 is CASSFGGNTGELFF. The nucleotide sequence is TGCGCCAGCAGCTTCGGGGGGAACACCGGGGAGCTGTTTTTT.